The source of this T cell receptor beta chain is a study of OX40 agonist ivuxolimab in advanced cancers. Clones were sequenced by immunoSEQ multiplex PCR, and TCRdb holds only the in-frame ones, with some missing. Of roughly 92,000 clones in the sample, 91% were seen once. V lost 5 bases and J lost 6, with 8 bases in between. CDR3 size: 11 residues. Germline values: CDR1 SNHLY, CDR2 FYNNEI. The material was CD4+ or CD8+ T cells sorted from blood, obtained in a trial of the OX40 agonist ivuxolimab. The chain recombines TRBV2 with TRBJ2-7; D gene uncertain. The clonotype was recovered from an adult with an advanced solid tumor such as melanoma, head and neck, liver or kidney cancer. DNA for the CDR3: TGTGCCAGCAGTTCACTGGGCGAGCAGTACTTC. Residues: CASSSLGEQYF.